Below, one T cell receptor beta chain is given with its context. What it binds is unknown. These data are taken from a study of OX40 agonist ivuxolimab in advanced cancers. Measured with immunoSEQ multiplex PCR; TCRdb has only the in-frame clones, and not every one. The sample has approximately 60,000 clones, around 90% seen once. General observations from the study: Expanded clones belonging to CD8+ T cells outnumbered, on average, those of CD4+.

V was cut by 0 bases and J by 6 bases, with 14 bases left in between. CDR3 length: 15 residues. Germline CDR1 and CDR2: SGHRS and YFSETQ. The source was CD4+ or CD8+ T cells sorted from blood, collected in a trial of the OX40 agonist ivuxolimab. The origin of this receptor is an adult with an advanced solid tumor such as melanoma, head and neck, liver or kidney cancer. The chain has TRBV5-1 and TRBJ2-3; D possibly corresponds to TRBD2 (5 bases). CDR3 bases: TGCGCCAGCAGCTTGGGAAGAGGGTCGACGGATACGCAGTATTTT. It specifies CASSLGRGSTDTQYF.